Below, one T cell receptor beta chain is given with its context. Its antigen is not identified. Individuals who donated were healthy Caucasians from Russia aged about 6 to 95. This specimen comes from a study of blood T cells in healthy people across ages. The CDR3 is 11 amino acids. CDR1 GTSNPN and CDR2 SVGIG come from the germline V gene (reference sequence). The trim removed 5 bases at V and 5 bases at J, leaving 0 bases unmatched. Together with a sample-barcoded 5' primer, a J-beta primer mix was included in a second PCR lasting about 6 to 11 cycles. From the 5' RACE reads, TCRdb called clonotypes with MiXCR, one entry per CDR3 protein. The sample includes 500,000 to 650,000 distinct CDR3 sequences, about 27% seen only once; the top ten take approximately 3.5%. Broader study findings: Researchers deemed the diversity estimates from one million T cells underestimates. Older age went with lower TCR beta diversity per million T cells, in a roughly linear way.

The sample also formed part of further work on T cells of mothers and their children. That report notes: Compared with unrelated pairs, related mother-child pairs had slightly higher, non-significant overlap.

This sequence joins TRBV30 and TRBJ1-2, with 9 bases lining up with TRBD1. Input material: blood. The TCR was taken from a boy under 10 years old in good health. This CDR3 reads CAWGQGYGYTF. CDR3 DNA sequence: TGTGCCTGGGGACAGGGGTATGGCTACACCTTC.